This T cell receptor beta chain appears in the sequencing data of a study of T-cell memory formation after mild COVID-19. Looking at the study overall: Largely, TCR clusters stayed within a single donor. General observations from the study: Clones contracting day 15 to 85 were balanced CD4/CD8; later expanders leaned CD4+. Researchers found some responding clones in pre-infection memory, a sign that cross-reactive memory joined.

TCRdb re-called the 5' RACE reads through MiXCR, storing one row per CDR3 protein. The sample has under 450,000 distinct CDR3 sequences, more than 20% seen once; the top ten hold over 10%. There are 15 residues in the CDR3. Per germline, CDR1 SEHNR and CDR2 FQNEAQ (reference sequence). Trimming removed 5 bases at V and 7 bases at J, with 18 bases between. This clonotype was picked up many times. Its target is not known. Sequenced material: PBMCs or a T cell subset sorted from them (not recorded which). The chain links TRBV7-9 to TRBJ2-1, with a tentative D call TRBD1 (5 bases). The clonotype originates from an adult woman who had mild COVID-19 (a few samples of this study predate the infection). Cell type and time point are not known. The CDR3 loop reads CASSQTVFGRNEQFF. Here the CDR3 DNA reads TGTGCCAGCAGCCAGACAGTTTTTGGAAGGAATGAGCAGTTCTTC.